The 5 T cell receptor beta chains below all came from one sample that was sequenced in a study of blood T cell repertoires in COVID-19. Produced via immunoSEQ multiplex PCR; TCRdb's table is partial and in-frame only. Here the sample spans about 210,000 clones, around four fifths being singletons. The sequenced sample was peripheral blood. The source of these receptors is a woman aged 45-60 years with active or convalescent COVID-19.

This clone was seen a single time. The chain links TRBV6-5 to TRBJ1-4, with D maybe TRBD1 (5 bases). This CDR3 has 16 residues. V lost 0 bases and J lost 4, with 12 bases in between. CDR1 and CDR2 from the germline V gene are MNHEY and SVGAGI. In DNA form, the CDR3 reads TGTGCCAGCAGTTACTCGTTCCAGGGAGGTAATGAAAAACTGTTTTTT. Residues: CASSYSFQGGNEKLFF.

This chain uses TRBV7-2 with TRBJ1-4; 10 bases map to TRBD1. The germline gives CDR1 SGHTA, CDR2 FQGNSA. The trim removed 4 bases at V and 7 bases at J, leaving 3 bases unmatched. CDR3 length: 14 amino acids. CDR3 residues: CASSSRDRGEKLFF. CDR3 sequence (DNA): TGTGCCAGCAGCTCCCGGGACAGGGGTGAAAAACTGTTTTTT.

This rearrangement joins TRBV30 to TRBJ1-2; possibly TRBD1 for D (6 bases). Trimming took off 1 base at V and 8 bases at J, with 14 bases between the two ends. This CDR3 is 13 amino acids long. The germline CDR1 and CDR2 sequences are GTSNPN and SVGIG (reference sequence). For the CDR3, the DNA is TGTGCCTGGAGTGGAGACAGGACCGGGGGCTACACCTTC. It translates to CAWSGDRTGGYTF. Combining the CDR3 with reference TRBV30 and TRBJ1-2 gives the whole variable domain SQTIHQWPATLVQPVGSPLSLECTVEGTSNPNLYWYRQAAGRGLQLLFYSVGIGQISSEVPQNLSASRPQDRQFILSSKKLLLSDSGFYLCAWSGDRTGGYTFGSGTRLTVV.

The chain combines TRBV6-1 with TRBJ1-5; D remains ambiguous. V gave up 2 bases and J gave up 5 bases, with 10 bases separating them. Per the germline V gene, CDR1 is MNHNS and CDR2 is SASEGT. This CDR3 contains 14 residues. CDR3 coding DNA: TGTGCCAGCAGTGAACCTGTATACTATCAGCCCCAGCATTTT. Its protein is CASSEPVYYQPQHF.

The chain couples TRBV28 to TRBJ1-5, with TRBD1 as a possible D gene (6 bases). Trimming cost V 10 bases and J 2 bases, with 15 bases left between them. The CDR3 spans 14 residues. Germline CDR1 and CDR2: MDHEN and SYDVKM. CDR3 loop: CATLIGGRNQPQHF. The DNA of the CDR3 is TGTGCCACCTTAATAGGGGGTCGCAATCAGCCCCAGCATTTT.